These T cell receptor beta chains were read from a single sample in a study of blood T cells in healthy people across ages. TCRdb reanalysed the 5' RACE reads using MiXCR and keeps one entry per CDR3 protein. The sample holds roughly 1.4 million distinct CDR3 sequences; approximately 63% are singletons and the top ten take over 5.5%. The source material was blood. The receptors were gathered from a man aged 18 to 30 in good health. Both conserved end residues are part of each CDR3. A D gene is named only where the DNA matches it firmly. Size is stated for part of the rows, as once, few or many counts, or as a class when the clone is expanded.

v_gene	len	j_gene	d_gene	abundance	CDR3nt	CDR3aa
TRBV9	14	TRBJ2-7	NA	few	TGTGCCAGCAGCGTGAGGAGTTTAGGGTACGAGCAGTACTTC	CASSVRSLGYEQYF
TRBV25-1	16	TRBJ2-7	NA	NA	TGTGCCAGCAGTGAATGGGACGGGAAGCCGGCAGGGGAGCAGTACTTC	CASSEWDGKPAGEQYF
TRBV28	13	TRBJ1-4	NA	NA	TGTGCCAGCAGTTTAGGGGCGCAAAGAAAACTGTTTTTT	CASSLGAQRKLFF
TRBV29-1	15	TRBJ2-1	TRBD2	NA	TGCAGCGTTGAATCTAGCGGGGAGACCTACAATGAGCAGTTCTTC	CSVESSGETYNEQFF
TRBV3-1	15	TRBJ2-5	TRBD1	NA	TGTGCCAGCAGCCATTCCTTTGGGACAGGCGAGGAGCAGTACTTC	CASSHSFGTGEEQYF
TRBV7-9	12	TRBJ2-3	NA	NA	TGTGCCAGCAGCTCGACTCCTCGGACGCAGTATTTT	CASSSTPRTQYF
TRBV27	18	TRBJ2-6	NA	NA	TGTGCCAGCAGTCAAGAATCGGGACATCCCTCCGGGGCCAACGTCCTGACTTTC	CASSQESGHPSGANVLTF
TRBV12-3/TRBV12-4	14	TRBJ1-1	NA	NA	TGTGCCAGCACCCACGTGGGGGCGAACACTGAAGCTTTCTTT	CASTHVGANTEAFF
TRBV20-1	18	TRBJ2-2	NA	NA	TGCAGTGCTAAAAGGGACCGGCCGGGTGTTCCGAACACCGGGGAGCTGTTTTTT	CSAKRDRPGVPNTGELFF
TRBV5-1	15	TRBJ2-2	NA	NA	TGCGCCAGCGGGATATTAAACAAGAACACCGGGGAGCTGTTTTTT	CASGILNKNTGELFF
TRBV27	15	TRBJ2-7	TRBD2	few	TGTGCCAGCAGTCCCCGGACTAGCGGCCCCTACGAGCAGTACTTC	CASSPRTSGPYEQYF
TRBV11-2	15	TRBJ1-5	NA	few	TGTGCCAGCAGCTTAGGGGTCGGATTAAATCAGCCCCAGCATTTT	CASSLGVGLNQPQHF
TRBV12-3/TRBV12-4	15	TRBJ1-2	TRBD1	NA	TGTGCCAGCAGTCTAGGGACAGGGAGATGGTATGGCTACACCTTC	CASSLGTGRWYGYTF
TRBV14	14	TRBJ2-1	NA	NA	TGTGCCAGCAGCCATGGACAGCCCTACAATGAGCAGTTCTTC	CASSHGQPYNEQFF
TRBV12-3/TRBV12-4	13	TRBJ2-1	TRBD1	NA	TGTGCCAGCGCGCCAGGGGGCAATAATGAGCAGTTCTTC	CASAPGGNNEQFF
TRBV4-1	14	TRBJ1-1	NA	NA	TGCGCCAGCAGCCAAGAGATGAGGAACACTGAAGCTTTCTTT	CASSQEMRNTEAFF
TRBV4-2	18	TRBJ2-1	TRBD2	few	TGTGCCAGCAGCCAAGAGTTAAGGGGTAGCGGGGGGGCCAATGAGCAGTTCTTC	CASSQELRGSGGANEQFF
TRBV28	15	TRBJ1-6	NA	few	TGTGCCAGTTTGAAACAGGGTTCCTATAATTCACCCCTCCACTTT	CASLKQGSYNSPLHF
TRBV10-3	17	TRBJ1-1	NA	NA	TGTGCCATCAGTGAGAGAAACGGGGTCCGGGGGAACACTGAAGCTTTCTTT	CAISERNGVRGNTEAFF
TRBV27	16	TRBJ2-1	NA	few	TGTGCCAGCAGGAAAATAAGGCATACTTACGACAATGAGCAGTTCTTC	CASRKIRHTYDNEQFF
TRBV6-5	16	TRBJ2-7	TRBD2	NA	TGTGCCAGCAGTTCTCGGACTAGCGGGAGCCGGAACGAGCAGTACTTC	CASSSRTSGSRNEQYF
TRBV7-2	12	TRBJ2-1	NA	NA	TGTGCCAGCAGCTTAGTTAGCCATGAGCAGTTCTTC	CASSLVSHEQFF
TRBV4-3	18	TRBJ2-3	TRBD2	NA	TGCGCCAGCAGCCAAGATCTAGCGGGGGTCTCCCGCACAGATACGCAGTATTTT	CASSQDLAGVSRTDTQYF
TRBV15	12	TRBJ2-1	NA	NA	TGTGCCACCCCGGGCAGGAACAATGAGCAGTTCTTC	CATPGRNNEQFF
TRBV20-1	13	TRBJ1-2	NA	NA	TGCAGTGCTAGAGTCTCCGAGGGGTATGGCTACACCTTC	CSARVSEGYGYTF
TRBV6-6	13	TRBJ2-7	TRBD1	NA	TGTGCCAGCGGGACAGGCCTCTCCTACGAGCAGTACTTC	CASGTGLSYEQYF
TRBV5-1	15	TRBJ2-1	TRBD1	NA	TGCGCCAGCAGCCGGGACAGGGTTGCCTACAATGAGCAGTTCTTC	CASSRDRVAYNEQFF